This T cell receptor (beta chain) was sequenced in a study of identifying expanded T cells in peripheral blood. Study results and limitations: Technical replicates showed around 1.2 changed clones; roughly two weeks 15 to 20; four weeks 19. Across healthy donors, higher total template counts meant significantly greater approximately two-week count variance.

Healthy donors had no documented immune events, such as infections, while sampled. This CDR3 comprises 13 residues. V shed 5 bases and J shed 3 bases, with 10 bases lying between them. The germline CDR1 and CDR2 sequences are MNHEY and SVGAGI. The table came from immunoSEQ multiplex PCR; TCRdb's copy has only in-frame clones and leaves some out. The table has approximately 56,000 clones, about 80% seen once. In this sample, this clone turned up a few times. No antigen is known for it. The chain links TRBV6-5 to TRBJ1-2; D is unresolved. The source is a person between 18 and 69 years old in good health. The specimen sequenced was blood. CDR3 nucleotide sequence: TGTGCCAGCAGTCCGTCCCGGGACTATGGCTACACCTTC. This codes for CASSPSRDYGYTF.